Listed here are 4 T cell receptor beta chains from one sample, sequenced in a study of cytomegalovirus exposure and HLA in healthy donors. A multiplex PCR was run with 60 Vbeta primers and 13 Jbeta primers. Data came from immunoSEQ multiplex PCR; TCRdb stores just in-frame clones and leaves some out. There are 190,000 or so clones in the sample; around 83% occur only once, and 1.6% lies in the top ten. The sample consisted of PBMCs. The receptor set was obtained from a man between 45 and 60 years old in good health and CMV-seronegative.

This chain uses TRBV29-1 with TRBJ2-5, with unresolved D. This CDR3 has 13 amino acids. The V and J ends lost 6 bases and 5 bases respectively, with 16 bases between them. Germline V gene data show CDR1 as SQVTM and CDR2 as ANQGSEA. The CDR3: CSVPRPGGETQYF. In DNA, the CDR3 is TGCAGCGTCCCCCGGCCAGGTGGGGAGACCCAGTACTTC.

The chain uses TRBV30 and TRBJ2-7; 9 nucleotides align to TRBD1. Per the germline V gene, CDR1 is GTSNPN and CDR2 is SVGIG (reference sequence). J was trimmed by 3 bases and V by 3 bases; bases with no gene match: 3. This CDR3 spans 13 amino acids. Written as DNA, the CDR3 is TGTGCCTGGAGCCCGGGACAGGGCTACGAGCAGTACTTC. Translating it yields CAWSPGQGYEQYF.

The V gene is TRBV6-1, the J gene TRBJ2-5, with 9 bases matching TRBD2. The CDR3 spans 12 residues. Germline values: CDR1 MNHNS, CDR2 SASEGT. The junction had 3 bases not matched to a gene; V was cut back by 10 bases and J by 3 bases. The DNA of the CDR3 is TGTGCCACCAGACTAGCGGAAGAGACCCAGTACTTC. Its protein product is CATRLAEETQYF.

The chain carries TRBV29-1 and TRBJ2-7; a weak D match, TRBD2 (7 bases). From germline, CDR1 is SQVTM and CDR2 ANQGSEA. V gave up 6 bases and J gave up 6 bases, with 27 bases separating them. The CDR3 is 16 residues long. CDR3: CSVGRPPGGAGLEQYF. As DNA, the CDR3 is TGCAGCGTGGGACGTCCCCCGGGGGGCGCAGGACTCGAGCAGTACTTC.